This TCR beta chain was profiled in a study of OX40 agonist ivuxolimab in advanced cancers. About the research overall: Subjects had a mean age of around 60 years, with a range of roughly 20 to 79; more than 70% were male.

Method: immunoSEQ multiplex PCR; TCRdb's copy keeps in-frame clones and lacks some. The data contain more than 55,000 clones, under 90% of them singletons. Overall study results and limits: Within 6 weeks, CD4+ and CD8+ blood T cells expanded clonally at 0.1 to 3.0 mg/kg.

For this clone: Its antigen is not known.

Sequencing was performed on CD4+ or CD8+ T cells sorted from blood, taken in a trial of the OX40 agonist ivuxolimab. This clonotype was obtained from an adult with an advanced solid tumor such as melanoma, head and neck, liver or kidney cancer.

In DNA, the CDR3 is TGTGCCAGCAGCCCAAGCACAGATACGCAGTATTTT. Protein sequence: CASSPSTDTQYF. This rearrangement joins TRBV7-9 to TRBJ2-3; no definite D call. Trimming left V 5 bases short and J 0 bases short, with 3 bases between. CDR3 size: 12 residues. Germline V CDR1 and CDR2: SEHNR, FQNEAQ (reference sequence).